The table lists the clone carrying this TCR beta chain with many counts. Unique molecular identifiers were affixed to single, distinct cDNA molecules. TCRdb reanalysed the 5' RACE reads using MiXCR and keeps one entry per CDR3 protein. The sample lists about 110,000 distinct CDR3 sequences; around 10% were seen once. Trimming took 5 bases from V and 8 from J; bases not matched to a gene: 15. This CDR3 has 16 residues. From germline, CDR1 is SEHNR and CDR2 FQNEAQ (reference sequence). The data were obtained in a study of early T cells in non-severe SARS-CoV-2 infection. Study-level background: With bulk RNA from unsorted whole blood as input, sequencing yielded unpaired chains.

The sequenced material came from whole blood. This clonotype was sampled from an adult who was a healthcare worker with PCR-confirmed SARS-CoV-2 infection or an uninfected control (not recorded which). The chain has TRBV7-9 and TRBJ2-3, with TRBD2 matching 8 bases. The CDR3 DNA follows: TGTGCCAGCAGCCCCCGGGGGGGTCTGCGAATAGGTACGCAGTATTTT. Encoded protein: CASSPRGGLRIGTQYF.